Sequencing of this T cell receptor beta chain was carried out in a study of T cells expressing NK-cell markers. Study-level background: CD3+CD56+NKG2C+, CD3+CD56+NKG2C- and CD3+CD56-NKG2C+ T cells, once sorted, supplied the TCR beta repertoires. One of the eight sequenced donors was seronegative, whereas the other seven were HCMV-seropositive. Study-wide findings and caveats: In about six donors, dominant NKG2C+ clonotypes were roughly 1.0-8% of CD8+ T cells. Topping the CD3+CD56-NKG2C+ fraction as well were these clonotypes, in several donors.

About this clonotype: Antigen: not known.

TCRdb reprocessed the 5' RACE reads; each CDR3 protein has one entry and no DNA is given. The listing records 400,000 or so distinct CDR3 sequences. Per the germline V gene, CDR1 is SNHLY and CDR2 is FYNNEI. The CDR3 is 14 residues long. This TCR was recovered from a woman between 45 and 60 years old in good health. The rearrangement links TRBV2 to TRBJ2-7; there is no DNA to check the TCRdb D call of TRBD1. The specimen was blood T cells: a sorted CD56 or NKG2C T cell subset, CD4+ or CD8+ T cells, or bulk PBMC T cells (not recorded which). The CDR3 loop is CASGGEWWYDEQYF.